What follows are 4 T cell receptor beta chains derived from one specimen sequenced in a study of T cells in Graves' hyperthyroidism and ophthalmopathy. Template material for amplifying TCR beta CDR3 regions consisted of RNA transcripts. The TCR CDR3 was amplified in a first-round RT-PCR using the HTBI primer set. One entry per CDR3 protein results from TCRdb running MiXCR on the multiplex PCR reads. The data contain 500,000 to 600,000 distinct CDR3 sequences, 46% of them seen just once; the ten biggest clones take up around 8%. The sample consisted of peripheral blood or thyroid tissue (not recorded which). Every receptor here comes from a woman between 18 and 30 years old with Graves' hyperthyroidism.

This clonotype has ten or more counts. V usage is TRBV29-1 and J usage is TRBJ1-5, with D possibly TRBD1 on 5 matching bases. Trimming removed 5 bases from V and 2 bases from J, with 16 bases in between. The CDR3 extends over 15 amino acids. Germline CDR1 is SQVTM and CDR2 is ANQGSEA. CDR3 nucleotide sequence: TGCAGCGTTACCCAAGGTACAGGAGGCAATCAGCCCCAGCATTTT. It codes for CSVTQGTGGNQPQHF.

This clonotype was seen at least ten times. The CDR3 bases are TGTGCCAGCAAACGTCGGGGGGAGGAGACCCAGTACTTC. Translation: CASKRRGEETQYF. This sequence joins TRBV2 and TRBJ2-5, with 7 bases fitting TRBD2. The J segment lost 5 bases and the V segment lost 7 bases, leaving 7 bases of the junction unmatched. CDR3 length equals 13 residues. From germline, CDR1 is SNHLY and CDR2 FYNNEI.

This clonotype was observed a few times. CDR3 sequence: CASSHRSGRATETQYF. The CDR3 region has the DNA TGTGCCAGCAGCCATCGCTCCGGGAGGGCCACAGAGACCCAGTACTTC. The V and J genes are TRBV4-2 and TRBJ2-5, with TRBD2 matching over 8 bases. V was pared by 3 bases and J by 4 bases, with 10 bases of the junction left unmatched. CDR3 length equals 16 residues. Germline CDR1 and CDR2: LGHNA and YNFKEQ.

This clonotype was counted at least ten times. The chain recombines TRBV7-2 with TRBJ2-7; 7 bases line up with TRBD2. The length of the CDR3 is 14 residues. Germline values: CDR1 SGHTA, CDR2 FQGNSA. After removal of 2 bases from V and 3 bases from J, the junction contained 4 bases not matched to a gene. The CDR3 loop is CASSLMGGDYEQYF. The CDR3 DNA reads as TGTGCCAGCAGCTTAATGGGAGGGGACTACGAGCAGTACTTC. Drawing the rest from reference TRBV7-2 and TRBJ2-7, the complete variable domain is GAGVSQSPSNKVTEKGKDVELRCDPISGHTALYWYRQSLGQGLEFLIYFQGNSAPDKSGLPSDRFSAERTGGSVSTLTIQRTQQEDSAVYLCASSLMGGDYEQYFGPGTRLTVT.